These T cell receptor beta chains were read from a single sample in a study of response to subunit inactivated influenza vaccine. MiXCR, run by TCRdb on the RT-PCR reads, gives a single entry per CDR3 protein. Of almost 600,000 distinct CDR3 sequences listed, roughly 15% were seen once; the top ten hold over 8.5%. The sample in question was PBMCs from blood, obtained roughly 12 days after vaccination. The source is a man over 45 who received an inactivated influenza vaccine. CDR3s include the opening cysteine and the closing phenylalanine or tryptophan. D genes are given only for firm matches. The size of a clone is reported for some rows only, either as once, few or many, or as a class for expanded clones.

J gene	D gene	CDR3 length	V gene	clone size	CDR3 DNA	CDR3 protein
TRBJ1-6	-	14	TRBV7-2	many	TGTGCCAGCAGCTCCTTCGGGGGGGATTCACCCCTCCACTTT	CASSSFGGDSPLHF
TRBJ1-1	-	14	TRBV27	-	TGTGCCAGCAGTCCCCGACCGATCGGGACTGAAGCTTTCTTT	CASSPRPIGTEAFF
TRBJ2-1	TRBD2	16	TRBV7-8	few	TGTGCCAGCAGCTTATTGTGGCGGGAGTCCTACAATGAGCAGTTCTTC	CASSLLWRESYNEQFF
TRBJ1-1	-	14	TRBV5-5	-	TGTGCCAGCAGCTTTCAAGACAGGAACACTGAAGCTTTCTTT	CASSFQDRNTEAFF
TRBJ1-2	-	13	TRBV6-2/TRBV6-3	once	TGTGCCAGCATGACATCCCGGGACTATGGCTACACCTTC	CASMTSRDYGYTF
TRBJ2-3	-	13	TRBV5-1	many	TGCGCCAGCAGCCGGGGGAGCACAGATACGCAGTATTTT	CASSRGSTDTQYF
TRBJ1-1	TRBD1	14	TRBV20-1	-	TGCAGTGCTAGAGATTGGAACAGGGGGTCTGAAGCTTTCTTT	CSARDWNRGSEAFF
TRBJ1-4	-	15	TRBV20-1	-	TGCAGTGCTAGAGATGTGACCCTAACTAATGAAAAACTGTTTTTT	CSARDVTLTNEKLFF
TRBJ2-2	TRBD2	16	TRBV20-1	-	TGCAGTGCTAGAGATCTGGCGGGAGATAACACCGGGGAGCTGTTTTTT	CSARDLAGDNTGELFF
TRBJ1-6	-	15	TRBV6-1	-	TGTGCCAGCTCTAAACTCGGGCAGGGAAATTCACCCCTCCACTTT	CASSKLGQGNSPLHF
TRBJ2-2	-	15	TRBV24-1	few	TGTGCCACCAGTGGAAAGGGGCTGAGAACCGGGGAGCTGTTTTTT	CATSGKGLRTGELFF
TRBJ1-5	-	14	TRBV19	-	TGTTCCAGTAGTATAGAGGACAGCAATCAGCCCCAGCATTTT	CSSSIEDSNQPQHF
TRBJ2-2	-	14	TRBV7-2	once	TGTGCCAGCAGCTTCGGCCCGGGACCCGGGGAGCTGTTTTTT	CASSFGPGPGELFF
TRBJ2-1	-	16	TRBV4-3	-	TGCGCCAGCAGCCAAGATAGGGGACACCTAGGGTATGAGCAGTTCTTC	CASSQDRGHLGYEQFF
TRBJ2-7	-	16	TRBV6-2/TRBV6-3	-	TGTGCCAGCAGGACGAAATGGACAGCCAGCTCCTACGAGCAGTACTTC	CASRTKWTASSYEQYF
TRBJ2-5	-	13	TRBV15	many	TGTGCCACCAGCAAAGGGACTCAAGAGACCCAGTACTTC	CATSKGTQETQYF
TRBJ2-4	-	13	TRBV7-2	-	TGTGCCAGCAGCTTAGGGCCCGAAGCCGTTCAGTACTTC	CASSLGPEAVQYF
TRBJ2-1	-	11	TRBV7-2	-	TGTGCCACCACAACTAGTCTTGAGCAGTTCTTC	CATTTSLEQFF
TRBJ2-1	-	15	TRBV7-3	-	TGTGCCAGCAGCTTAATTCCTAGCGATTACAATGAGCAGTTCTTC	CASSLIPSDYNEQFF
TRBJ2-5	-	15	TRBV20-1	-	TGCAGTGCCCCCGGGGCGGGCTGGTACCAAGAGACCCAGTACTTC	CSAPGAGWYQETQYF
TRBJ2-5	TRBD2	13	TRBV20-1	few	TGCAGTGCTAGCAGCGGGAGTGGAGAGACCCAGTACTTC	CSASSGSGETQYF
TRBJ1-2	TRBD1	13	TRBV20-1	few	TGCAGTGCTAGACCAACAGGGGCCCGTGGCTACACCTTC	CSARPTGARGYTF
TRBJ2-3	TRBD2	19	TRBV27	few	TGTGCCAGCAGTCCTAGGGGGACTAGCGGGACGATTAGCACAGATACGCAGTATTTT	CASSPRGTSGTISTDTQYF
TRBJ2-3	TRBD1	14	TRBV12-3/TRBV12-4	many	TGTGCCAGCAGTTTTTCAGGGGGTACAGATACGCAGTATTTT	CASSFSGGTDTQYF
TRBJ2-2	-	15	TRBV2	few	TGTGCCAGCAGTGCCCAGGGGCTGAACACCGGGGAGCTGTTTTTT	CASSAQGLNTGELFF
TRBJ1-2	TRBD1	14	TRBV5-1	-	TGCGCCAGCAGCACCGAAACAGGGGGCCATGGCTACACCTTC	CASSTETGGHGYTF
TRBJ1-2	TRBD1	18	TRBV19	-	TGTGCCACCTATGGGGCATACCGGGACAGGGGGAGAAACTATGGCTACACCTTC	CATYGAYRDRGRNYGYTF
TRBJ2-1	-	15	TRBV28	-	TGTGCCAGCAGTTTACGCGGCATGGGCCGCAATGAGCAGTTCTTC	CASSLRGMGRNEQFF
TRBJ2-7	-	14	TRBV7-2	many	TGTGCCAGCAGCTTAGTTTCCTCTCTGTACGAGCAGTACTTC	CASSLVSSLYEQYF
TRBJ2-7	TRBD1	15	TRBV18	many	TGTGCCAGCTCAATTCGGGACAGGGGGCCATACGAGCAGTACTTC	CASSIRDRGPYEQYF
TRBJ2-7	-	14	TRBV11-2	once	TGTGCCAGCAGCTTGGCCGGGAGACCCTACGAGCAGTACTTC	CASSLAGRPYEQYF
TRBJ2-1	-	12	TRBV10-3	few	TGTGCCATCAGTGAAGGTTCCAATGAGCAGTTCTTC	CAISEGSNEQFF
TRBJ2-7	TRBD1	16	TRBV20-1	-	TGCAGTGCTAAAGCGACTCTAGGGACAGGAGACTACGAGCAGTACTTC	CSAKATLGTGDYEQYF
TRBJ2-5	TRBD1	13	TRBV29-1	-	TGCAGCGTTGAAGGGCAGGGGGCGGTGACCCAGTACTTC	CSVEGQGAVTQYF
TRBJ2-7	-	14	TRBV12-3/TRBV12-4	-	TGTGCCAGCAGTTTTCGTCGCAGGAGGCACGAGCAGTACTTC	CASSFRRRRHEQYF
TRBJ1-1	-	13	TRBV12-3/TRBV12-4	few	TGTGCCAGCCGGGGACACCCGAACACTGAAGCTTTCTTT	CASRGHPNTEAFF
TRBJ2-7	-	11	TRBV20-1	many	TGCAGTGCTCCCGACAGCTACGAGCAGTACTTC	CSAPDSYEQYF
TRBJ2-3	-	14	TRBV24-1	-	TGTGCCACCAGTGTAGACAGAAGCACAGATACGCAGTATTTT	CATSVDRSTDTQYF
TRBJ2-7	TRBD1	15	TRBV4-3	-	TGCGCCAGCAGCCAAGAGAGGGGGCCGTCCTACGAGCAGTACTTC	CASSQERGPSYEQYF
TRBJ1-2	-	15	TRBV7-2	-	TGTGCCAGCAGCTTAGTTCCAGGGACTGGCTATGGCTACACCTTC	CASSLVPGTGYGYTF